This note documents a single TCR beta chain sequence. Treatment described: preoperative locoregional IRX-2 cytokine immunotherapy. Samples came from a phase Ib trial of preoperative locoregional IRX-2 cytokine immunotherapy. The data are from a study of preoperative IRX-2 immunotherapy in early breast cancer. The CDR3 sequence is 13 residues long. Germline V gives CDR1 SGDLS, CDR2 YYNGEE. The germline V and J ends were trimmed by 0 bases and 2 bases, with 4 bases remaining between them. Sequencing used immunoSEQ multiplex PCR; TCRdb keeps in-frame clones, though not all of them. The sample holds fewer than 70,000 clones, around 94% seen once.

The receptor was isolated from a human donor with breast cancer. The chain carries TRBV9 and TRBJ2-3; D uncertain. Collection took place from a patient treated with IRX-2 immunotherapy. The DNA for the CDR3 is TGTGCCAGCAGCGTAGGGCCCACAGATACGCAGTATTTT. Amino acids: CASSVGPTDTQYF.